What follows are 27 T cell receptor beta chains derived from one specimen sequenced in a study of T-cell memory formation after mild COVID-19. MiXCR, applied by TCRdb to the 5' RACE reads, yields one record per CDR3 protein. The repertoire has more than 75,000 distinct CDR3 sequences, 25% of them found once; the top ten carry roughly two fifths. What was sequenced was PBMCs or a T cell subset sorted from them (not recorded which). The origin of the receptors is a man aged 18 to 29 who had mild COVID-19 (a few samples of this study predate the infection). Cell type and time point are not known.

Only a few counts were recorded for this clonotype. This rearrangement joins TRBV6-2 or TRBV6-3 to TRBJ2-7; a possible D gene is TRBD1 (5 bases). Germline CDR1 MNHEY, CDR2 SVGEGT. The CDR3 spans 13 residues. V lost 5 bases and J 0 bases, leaving 8 bases between the germline ends. CDR3 coding DNA: TGTGCCAGCAGTGCGACAGACTCCTACGAGCAGTACGTC. Translation gives CASSATDSYEQYV.

V gene TRBV7-2 combines with J gene TRBJ1-6; no definite D call. The CDR3 extends over 13 amino acids. The V gene's germline CDR1 is SGHTA and CDR2 FQGNSA. V was clipped by 0 bases and J by 7 bases, with 4 bases between them. In nucleotides, the CDR3 is TGTGCCAGCAGCTTAGCGCAGAATTCACCCCTCCACTTT. It is translated as CASSLAQNSPLHF.

V gene TRBV28 combines with J gene TRBJ2-3; perhaps TRBD2 as D (5 bases). The V gene's germline CDR1 is MDHEN and CDR2 SYDVKM. V lost 8 bases, J lost 3 bases, and 9 bases lay in between. The CDR3 consists of 12 residues. The CDR3 nucleotides are TGTGCCAGCTTTTCGGGAACAGATACGCAGTATTTT. Encoded protein: CASFSGTDTQYF.

The table lists this clonotype with a few counts. The V call is TRBV6-5, the J call TRBJ2-3; D is possibly TRBD1 (5 bases). Trimming removed 4 bases from V and 0 bases from J, with 20 bases in between. This CDR3 spans 18 amino acids. In germline, CDR1 is MNHEY, CDR2 SVGAGI. The CDR3 sequence is CASSSAISAGPSTDTQYF. The CDR3, as DNA: TGTGCCAGCAGTTCGGCAATTTCGGCAGGGCCTAGCACAGATACGCAGTATTTT.

This clonotype was seen a handful of times. J is TRBJ1-4 and V is TRBV6-2 or TRBV6-3, with D possibly being TRBD1 (5 bases). Germline V gene lookup returns CDR1 MNHEY and CDR2 SVGEGT. There are 18 residues in the CDR3. With 2 bases removed from V and 7 bases from J, the gap between germline ends came to 23 bases. CDR3 protein: CASSYAGTGGPGIEKLFF. In DNA form, the CDR3 reads TGTGCCAGCAGTTACGCGGGGACCGGTGGTCCGGGAATTGAAAAACTGTTTTTT.

The chain joins TRBV7-9 to TRBJ1-2; 8 bases align to TRBD1. After removal of 4 bases from V and 1 base from J, the junction contained 5 bases not matched to a gene. Germline V gene data show CDR1 as SEHNR and CDR2 as FQNEAQ (reference sequence). This CDR3 has 15 amino acids. Written as DNA, the CDR3 is TGTGCCAGCAGCTCGGGACAGGCAATTAACTATGGCTACACCTTC. Its protein is CASSSGQAINYGYTF.

The rearrangement joins TRBV28 to TRBJ2-1; D tentatively reads TRBD1 or TRBD2 (5 bases each). V shed 2 bases and J shed 9 bases, with 11 bases lying between them. The V gene's germline CDR1 is MDHEN and CDR2 SYDVKM. The CDR3 has 13 amino acids. CDR3 sequence: CASSLTGTTEQFF. The CDR3 DNA reads as TGTGCCAGCAGTTTAACCGGGACGACTGAGCAGTTCTTC.

This clonotype appeared a few times. The chain carries TRBV6-2 or TRBV6-3 and TRBJ2-7, with 7 bases identical to TRBD2. The germline V gene encodes CDR1 MNHEY and CDR2 SVGEGT. The CDR3 runs to 14 residues. Unmatched junction bases numbered 7, after V lost 4 bases and J lost 4 bases. The CDR3 protein is CASSSRDYRYEQYF. The CDR3 region has the DNA TGTGCCAGCAGTTCCCGGGACTACCGATACGAGCAGTACTTC.

CDR3: CSVEYGFGTEAFF. As DNA, the CDR3 is TGCAGCGTTGAATACGGGTTCGGCACTGAAGCTTTCTTT. The chain is built from TRBV29-1 and TRBJ1-1; no clear D. This CDR3 region has 13 residues. Trimming stripped 2 bases from V and 4 bases from J, with 11 bases between. In germline, CDR1 is SQVTM, CDR2 ANQGSEA. The whole variable domain, filled in from reference TRBV29-1 and TRBJ1-1, reads SAVISQKPSRDICQRGTSLTIQCQVDSQVTMMFWYRQQPGQSLTLIATANQGSEATYESGFVIDKFPISRPNLTFSTLTVSNMSPEDSSIYLCSVEYGFGTEAFFGQGTRLTVV.

The CDR3 loop is CASSSVRGITEAFF. The CDR3 region has the DNA TGTGCCAGCAGCTCCGTCCGGGGGATCACTGAAGCTTTCTTT. The J gene is TRBJ1-1, the V gene TRBV11-2; D is perhaps TRBD1 (5 bases). Germline V gene sequence: CDR1 SGHAT, CDR2 FQNNGV. The germline V and J ends were trimmed by 4 bases and 4 bases, with 13 bases remaining between them. The CDR3 consists of 14 residues. Together with reference TRBV11-2 and TRBJ1-1, the CDR3 gives the full variable domain: EAGVAQSPRYKIIEKRQSVAFWCNPISGHATLYWYQQILGQGPKLLIQFQNNGVVDDSQLPKDRFSAERLKGVDSTLKIQPAKLEDSAVYLCASSSVRGITEAFFGQGTRLTVV.

This clonotype was counted between two and nine times. The chain is built from TRBV12-3 or TRBV12-4 and TRBJ1-1, with D perhaps matching TRBD1 (6 bases). Trimming shortened V by 8 bases and J by 11 bases, and 21 bases separated the two germline ends. This CDR3 spans 13 amino acids. The CDR3 coding sequence is TGTGCCAGCGAAAGGGGGGAGTATTTTAATGCTTTCTTT. Its translation is CASERGEYFNAFF.

V and J are TRBV5-1 and TRBJ2-3, with 10 nucleotides matching TRBD2. The germline V gene encodes CDR1 SGHRS and CDR2 YFSETQ. The J segment lost 6 bases and the V segment lost 1 base, leaving 17 bases of the junction unmatched. The CDR3 is 19 residues long. The CDR3 DNA follows: TGCGCCAGCAGCTTGAGGGCAGGCTCCCTAGCGGGGGCGGTGGATACGCAGTATTTT. Translated, it gives CASSLRAGSLAGAVDTQYF. Based on the CDR3 plus reference TRBV5-1 and TRBJ2-3, the full variable domain is KAGVTQTPRYLIKTRGQQVTLSCSPISGHRSVSWYQQTPGQGLQFLFEYFSETQRNKGNFPGRFSGRQFSNSRSEMNVSTLELGDSALYLCASSLRAGSLAGAVDTQYFGPGTRLTVL.

This clonotype was observed a few times. The chain carries TRBV15 and TRBJ2-5; D remains unclear. V lost 1 base and J lost 1, with 13 bases in between. Germline V gene sequence: CDR1 LNHNV, CDR2 YYDKDF (reference sequence). This CDR3 is 16 amino acids long. CDR3 sequence reads: CATSRGGIHSQETQYF. The CDR3 coding sequence is TGTGCCACCAGCAGAGGTGGGATACATTCCCAAGAGACCCAGTACTTC.

This clonotype is a singleton in its sample. CDR3 nucleotides: TGTGCCAGCAGCTTAGGCGGGGGATACCCCTACGAGCAGTACTTC. Protein product: CASSLGGGYPYEQYF. J is TRBJ2-7 and V is TRBV7-2, with TRBD2 matching over 7 bases. The CDR3 sequence is 15 residues long. The germline gives CDR1 SGHTA, CDR2 FQGNSA. Losses at the gene ends were 1 base for V and 2 bases for J; bases not matched to a gene: 5.

This clonotype was found a few times. This rearrangement joins TRBV5-5 to TRBJ2-3, with unresolved D. The CDR3 length is 14 residues. Germline V gene data show CDR1 as SGHKS and CDR2 as YYEKEE (reference sequence). Trimming stripped 0 bases from V and 2 bases from J, with 7 bases between. As DNA, the CDR3 is TGTGCCAGCAGCTTGGCGCCGGACACAGATACGCAGTATTTT. Protein: CASSLAPDTDTQYF.

The J gene is TRBJ2-7, the V gene TRBV6-2 or TRBV6-3; D assignment may be TRBD1 or TRBD2 (5 bases each). Germline-derived CDR1 and CDR2 are MNHEY and SVGEGT. This CDR3 region has 15 residues. With 5 bases removed from V and 0 bases from J, the gap between germline ends came to 14 bases. CDR3 residues: CASSPPEDNSYEQYF. CDR3 DNA: TGTGCCAGCAGTCCCCCGGAGGACAACTCCTACGAGCAGTACTTC.

In this sample, this clonotype turned up a few times. This rearrangement joins TRBV7-9 to TRBJ1-1, with 7 bases that match TRBD1. CDR3 length equals 14 residues. The ends lost 5 bases at V and 1 base at J; junction bases unmatched: 4. CDR1 and CDR2 from the germline V gene are SEHNR and FQNEAQ (reference sequence). The CDR3: CASSADRPNTEAFF. The CDR3 nucleotides are TGTGCCAGCAGCGCGGACAGGCCGAACACTGAAGCTTTCTTT. Supplemented by reference TRBV7-9 and TRBJ1-1, the full variable domain reads DTGVSQNPRHKITKRGQNVTFRCDPISEHNRLYWYRQTLGQGPEFLTYFQNEAQLEKSRLLSDRFSAERPKGSFSTLEIQRTEQGDSAMYLCASSADRPNTEAFFGQGTRLTVV.

The chain employs TRBV5-6 and TRBJ1-5; D may be TRBD1 (5 bases). This CDR3 comprises 17 residues. Between the trimmed V and J ends, which lost 0 bases and 0 bases, there was a span of 13 bases. CDR1 is SGHDT, CDR2 YYEEEE, per germline. The CDR3: CASSLAAARDSNQPQHF. The DNA for the CDR3 is TGTGCCAGCAGCTTGGCAGCAGCCAGGGATAGCAATCAGCCCCAGCATTTT.

V usage is TRBV4-1 and J usage is TRBJ2-2; D not certain. Per the germline V gene, CDR1 is MGHRA and CDR2 is YSYEKL. This CDR3 contains 16 residues. V was shortened by 3 bases and J by 0 bases, with 11 bases between the two germline ends. As DNA, the CDR3 is TGCGCCAGCAGCCATGTCGGCAAAACGAACACCGGGGAGCTGTTTTTT. Translation: CASSHVGKTNTGELFF.

The V gene is TRBV6-6, the J gene TRBJ2-3, with 12 bases identical to TRBD2. The germline gives CDR1 MNHNY, CDR2 SVGAGI (reference sequence). The CDR3 has 18 residues. Trimming removed 4 bases from V and 4 bases from J; junction bases left unmatched: 12. For the CDR3, the DNA is TGTGCCAGCAGTTCGCGACTAGCGGGGGCTACGTCGTCAGATACGCAGTATTTT. Translation: CASSSRLAGATSSDTQYF.

The V call is TRBV20-1, the J call TRBJ2-7, with D possibly TRBD1 on 5 matching bases. The V gene's germline CDR1 is DFQATT and CDR2 SNEGSKA (reference sequence). Between the trimmed V and J ends, which lost 3 bases and 7 bases, there was a span of 19 bases. This CDR3 has 14 residues. This chain's CDR3 is CSASAVRTGREQYF. The CDR3 nucleotides read TGCAGTGCTAGTGCTGTCCGTACAGGACGGGAGCAGTACTTC.

This clonotype was recorded many times. The rearrangement links TRBV4-2 to TRBJ2-1; D is perhaps TRBD2 (5 bases). V shed 4 bases and J shed 4 bases, with 14 bases lying between them. The germline gives CDR1 LGHNA, CDR2 YNFKEQ. The CDR3 runs to 15 residues. The CDR3 DNA follows: TGTGCCAGCAGCCCTAGTCAGGAGCGGTACAATGAGCAGTTCTTC. Encoded protein: CASSPSQERYNEQFF.

The chain employs TRBV4-3 and TRBJ2-7; D possibly corresponds to TRBD1 (5 bases). The germline V gene has CDR1 LGHNA and CDR2 YSLEER. CDR3 length equals 14 residues. Deletions cut 0 bases from V and 5 bases from J, with 11 bases between. The CDR3 sequence: CASSQDPGSDEQYF. CDR3 nucleotide sequence: TGCGCCAGCAGCCAAGATCCAGGGTCCGACGAGCAGTACTTC.

This clonotype was counted only a few times. The rearrangement joins TRBV7-3 to TRBJ2-7; TRBD1 agrees at 7 bases. The CDR3 spans 14 residues. Unmatched junction bases numbered 5, after V lost 6 bases and J lost 0 bases. Looked up from germline, CDR1 is SGHTA and CDR2 is FQGTGA. For the CDR3, the DNA is TGTGCCAGCAGTTTTGCAGGGGGCTCCTACGAGCAGTACTTC. It yields the protein CASSFAGGSYEQYF.

This clonotype was observed a handful of times. V usage is TRBV6-1 and J usage is TRBJ2-3; TRBD2 matches at 7 bases. CDR1 MNHNS and CDR2 SASEGT come from the germline V gene. V lost 2 bases, J lost 6 bases, and 11 bases stayed unmatched. The CDR3 runs to 16 residues. The CDR3 loop is CASSELVAGRADTQYF. The CDR3, as DNA: TGTGCCAGCAGTGAACTGGTAGCGGGCCGGGCTGATACGCAGTATTTT.

The genes are TRBV9 and TRBJ1-2; 8 bases agree with TRBD1. Unmatched junction bases numbered 7, after V lost 0 bases and J lost 3 bases. CDR1 SGDLS and CDR2 YYNGEE come from the germline V gene. There are 16 residues in the CDR3. This CDR3 reads CASSVASGTGHYGYTF. CDR3 DNA sequence: TGTGCCAGCAGCGTAGCTTCCGGGACAGGTCACTATGGCTACACCTTC.

This clonotype was seen just once. The V and J genes are TRBV7-2 and TRBJ1-2; 7 nucleotides match TRBD1. This CDR3 comprises 15 residues. CDR1 and CDR2 from the germline V gene are SGHTA and FQGNSA. V dropped 4 bases and J dropped 4; count of bases not matched to a gene: 9. Written as DNA, the CDR3 is TGTGCCAGCAGCTCCCCAGACAGGGAGTCCTATGGCTACACCTTC. Translating gives CASSSPDRESYGYTF.